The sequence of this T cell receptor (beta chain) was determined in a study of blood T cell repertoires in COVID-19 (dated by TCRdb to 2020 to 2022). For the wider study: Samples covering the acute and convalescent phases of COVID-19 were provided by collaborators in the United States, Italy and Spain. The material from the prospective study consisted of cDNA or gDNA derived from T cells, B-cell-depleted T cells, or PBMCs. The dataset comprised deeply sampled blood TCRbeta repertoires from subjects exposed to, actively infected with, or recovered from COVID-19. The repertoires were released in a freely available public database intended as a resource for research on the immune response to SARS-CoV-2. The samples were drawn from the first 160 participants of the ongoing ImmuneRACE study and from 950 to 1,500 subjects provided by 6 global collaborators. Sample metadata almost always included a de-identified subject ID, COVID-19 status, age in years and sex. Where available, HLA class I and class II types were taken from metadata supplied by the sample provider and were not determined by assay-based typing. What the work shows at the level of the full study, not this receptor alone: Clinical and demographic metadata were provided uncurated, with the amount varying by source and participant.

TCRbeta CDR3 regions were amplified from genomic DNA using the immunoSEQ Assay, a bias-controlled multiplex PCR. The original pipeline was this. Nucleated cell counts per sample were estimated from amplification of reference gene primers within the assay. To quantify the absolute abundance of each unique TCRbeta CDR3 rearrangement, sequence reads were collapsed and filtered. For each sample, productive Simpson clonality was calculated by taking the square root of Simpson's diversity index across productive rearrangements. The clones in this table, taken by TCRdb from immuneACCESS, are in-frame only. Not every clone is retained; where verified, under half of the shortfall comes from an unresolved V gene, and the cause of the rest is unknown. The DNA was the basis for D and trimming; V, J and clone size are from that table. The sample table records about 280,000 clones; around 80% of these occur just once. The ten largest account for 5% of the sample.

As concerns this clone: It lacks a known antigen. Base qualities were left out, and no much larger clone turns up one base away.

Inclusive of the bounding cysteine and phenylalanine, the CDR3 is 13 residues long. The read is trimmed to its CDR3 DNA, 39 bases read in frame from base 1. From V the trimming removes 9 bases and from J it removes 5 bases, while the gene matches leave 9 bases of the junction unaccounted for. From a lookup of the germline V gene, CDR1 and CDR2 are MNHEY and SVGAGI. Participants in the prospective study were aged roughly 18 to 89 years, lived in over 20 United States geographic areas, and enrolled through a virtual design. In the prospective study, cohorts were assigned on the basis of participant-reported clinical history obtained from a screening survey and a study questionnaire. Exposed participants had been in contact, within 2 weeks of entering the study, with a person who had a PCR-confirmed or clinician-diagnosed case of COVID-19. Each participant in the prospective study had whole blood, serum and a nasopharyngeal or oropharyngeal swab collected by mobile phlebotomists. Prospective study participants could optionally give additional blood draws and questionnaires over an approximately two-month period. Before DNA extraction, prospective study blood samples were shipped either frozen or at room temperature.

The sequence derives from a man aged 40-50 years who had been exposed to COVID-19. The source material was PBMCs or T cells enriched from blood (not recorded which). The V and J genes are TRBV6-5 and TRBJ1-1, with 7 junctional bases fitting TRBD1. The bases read TGTGCCAGTTGTAGGGGGCAGGTTACTGAAGCTTTCTTT. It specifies CASCRGQVTEAFF.